The 3 T cell receptor beta chains in this list originate from one sample, sequenced in a study of glioma-infiltrating T cells. TCR alpha and beta CDR3 regions were amplified from RNA using iRepertoire nested multiplex PCR. MiXCR, run by TCRdb on the multiplex PCR reads, gives a single entry per CDR3 protein. The data contain under 200,000 distinct CDR3 sequences, 30% to 40% of them singletons. Sequencing used glioma tissue, nonneoplastic brain tissue, or PBMCs (not recorded which). The receptors shown here come from a human donor with low-grade glioma or glioblastoma, undergoing nonglioma brain surgery, or in good health (not recorded which).

At least ten counts were recorded for this clonotype. Here the CDR3 reads CASSSRSYNEQFF. The CDR3, as DNA: TGTGCCAGCAGTTCACGCTCCTACAATGAGCAGTTCTTC. This chain links TRBV6-2 or TRBV6-3 with TRBJ2-1; D unclear. This CDR3 region has 13 residues. In germline, CDR1 is MNHEY, CDR2 SVGEGT. Trimming took off 4 bases at V and 0 bases at J, with 4 bases between the two ends.

This clonotype was observed a few times. V is TRBV7-9 and J is TRBJ1-1; 9 bases align to TRBD1. This CDR3 region has 16 residues. With V trimmed by 7 bases and J by 1 base, 10 bases remained unmatched. Germline assignment: CDR1 SEHNR and CDR2 FQNEAQ (reference sequence). The CDR3 nucleotides are TGTGCCAGCACATCGTACAGGGGGCTAACGAACACTGAAGCTTTCTTT. Translation: CASTSYRGLTNTEAFF.

This clonotype was counted at least ten times. The V and J genes are TRBV20-1 and TRBJ1-4; 9 bases agree with TRBD1. The germline gives CDR1 DFQATT, CDR2 SNEGSKA (reference sequence). The CDR3 contains 16 residues. The V and J ends lost 3 bases and 2 bases, in that order; junction bases with no gene match: 7. CDR3 sequence (DNA): TGCAGTGCTAGCAAACGGACAGGGGATACTAATGAAAAACTGTTTTTT. Protein sequence: CSASKRTGDTNEKLFF.